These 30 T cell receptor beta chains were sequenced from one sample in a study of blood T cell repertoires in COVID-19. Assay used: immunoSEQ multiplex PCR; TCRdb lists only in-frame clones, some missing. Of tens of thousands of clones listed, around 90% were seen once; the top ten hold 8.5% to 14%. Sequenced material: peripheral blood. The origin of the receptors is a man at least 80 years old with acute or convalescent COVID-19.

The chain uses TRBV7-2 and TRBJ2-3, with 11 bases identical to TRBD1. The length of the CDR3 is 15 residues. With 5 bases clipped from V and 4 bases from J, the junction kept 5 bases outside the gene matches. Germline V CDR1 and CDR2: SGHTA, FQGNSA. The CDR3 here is CASSPRTGGADTQYF. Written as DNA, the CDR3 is TGTGCCAGCAGCCCCCGGACAGGGGGCGCAGATACGCAGTATTTT. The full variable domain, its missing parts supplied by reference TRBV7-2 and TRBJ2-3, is GAGVSQSPSNKVTEKGKDVELRCDPISGHTALYWYRQSLGQGLEFLIYFQGNSAPDKSGLPSDRFSAERTGGSVSTLTIQRTQQEDSAVYLCASSPRTGGADTQYFGPGTRLTVL.

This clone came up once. CDR3 region: CASSPGVNYGYTF. CDR3 sequence (DNA): TGTGCCAGCAGCCCAGGGGTTAACTATGGCTACACCTTC. The genes are TRBV5-6 and TRBJ1-2; maybe TRBD1 (6 bases). Trimming cost V 4 bases and J 1 base, with 8 bases left between them. Looked up from germline, CDR1 is SGHDT and CDR2 is YYEEEE. This CDR3 has 13 amino acids.

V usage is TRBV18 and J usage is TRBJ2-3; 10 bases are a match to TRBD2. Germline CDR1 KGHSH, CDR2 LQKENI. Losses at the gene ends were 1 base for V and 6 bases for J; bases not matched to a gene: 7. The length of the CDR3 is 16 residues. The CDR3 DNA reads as TGTGCCAGCTCACCACTGGCCCTAGCGGGAGCTGATACGCAGTATTTT. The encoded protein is CASSPLALAGADTQYF.

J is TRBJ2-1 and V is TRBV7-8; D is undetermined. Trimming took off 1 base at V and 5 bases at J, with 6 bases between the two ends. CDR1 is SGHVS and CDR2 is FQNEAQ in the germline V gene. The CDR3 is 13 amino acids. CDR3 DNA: TGTGCCAGCAGCTTAGGGCTTAACAATGAGCAGTTCTTC. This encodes CASSLGLNNEQFF. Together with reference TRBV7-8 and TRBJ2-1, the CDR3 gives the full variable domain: GAGVSQSPRYKVAKRGQDVALRCDPISGHVSLFWYQQALGQGPEFLTYFQNEAQLDKSGLPSDRFFAERPEGSVSTLKIQRTQQEDSAVYLCASSLGLNNEQFFGPGTRLTVL.

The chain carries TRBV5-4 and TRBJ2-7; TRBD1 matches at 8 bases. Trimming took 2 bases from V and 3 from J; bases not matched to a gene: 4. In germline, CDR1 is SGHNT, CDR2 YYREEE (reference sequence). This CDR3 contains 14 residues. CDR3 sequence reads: CASSFGQGNYEQYF. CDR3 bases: TGTGCCAGCAGCTTCGGACAGGGTAACTACGAGCAGTACTTC.

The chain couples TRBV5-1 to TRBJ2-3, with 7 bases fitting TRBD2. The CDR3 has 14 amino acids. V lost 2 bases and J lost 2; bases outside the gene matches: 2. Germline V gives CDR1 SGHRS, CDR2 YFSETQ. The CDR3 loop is CASSFGGDTDTQYF. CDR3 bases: TGCGCCAGCAGCTTTGGGGGGGACACAGATACGCAGTATTTT.

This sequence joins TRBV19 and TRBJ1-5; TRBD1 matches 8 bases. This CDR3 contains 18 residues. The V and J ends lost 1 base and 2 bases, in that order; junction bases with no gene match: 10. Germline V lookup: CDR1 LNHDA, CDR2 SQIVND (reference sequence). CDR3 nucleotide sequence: TGTGCCAGTAGTATAGGGGCAGGGGGCGCGGTTGGCAATCAGCCCCAGCATTTT. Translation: CASSIGAGGAVGNQPQHF.

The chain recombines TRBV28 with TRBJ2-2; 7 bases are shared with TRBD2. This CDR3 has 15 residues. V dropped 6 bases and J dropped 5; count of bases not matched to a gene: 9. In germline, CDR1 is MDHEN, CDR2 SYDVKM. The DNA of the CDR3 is TGTGCCAGCAGAGTAGGCGGGAGTGGTACCGGGGAGCTGTTTTTT. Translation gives CASRVGGSGTGELFF.

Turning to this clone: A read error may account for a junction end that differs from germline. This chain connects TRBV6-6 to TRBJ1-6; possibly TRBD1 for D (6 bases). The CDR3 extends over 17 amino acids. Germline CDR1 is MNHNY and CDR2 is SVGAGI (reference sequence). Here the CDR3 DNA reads TGTGCCAGCAGTCCTACCCGGGACACCTACGTTAATTCGCCCCTCCACTTT. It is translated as CASSPTRDTYVNSPLHF.

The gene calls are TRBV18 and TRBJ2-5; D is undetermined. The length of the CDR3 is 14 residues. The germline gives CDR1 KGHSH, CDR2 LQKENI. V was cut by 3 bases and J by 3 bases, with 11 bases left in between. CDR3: CASSPPPVKETQYF. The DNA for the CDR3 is TGTGCCAGCTCACCCCCCCCAGTTAAAGAGACCCAGTACTTC.

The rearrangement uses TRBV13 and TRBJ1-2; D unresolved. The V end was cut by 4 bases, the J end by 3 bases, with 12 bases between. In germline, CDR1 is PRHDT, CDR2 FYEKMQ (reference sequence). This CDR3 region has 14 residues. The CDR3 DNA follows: TGTGCCAGCAGCTCCACGGCGGGCGACTATGGCTACACCTTC. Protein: CASSSTAGDYGYTF.

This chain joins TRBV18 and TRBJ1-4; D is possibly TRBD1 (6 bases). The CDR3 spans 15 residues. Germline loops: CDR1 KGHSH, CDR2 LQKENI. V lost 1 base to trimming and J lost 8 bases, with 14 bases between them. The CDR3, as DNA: TGTGCCAGCTCACCACTTTACAGGGATGTCGAAAAACTGTTTTTT. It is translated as CASSPLYRDVEKLFF. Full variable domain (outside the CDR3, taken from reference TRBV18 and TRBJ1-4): NAGVMQNPRHLVRRRGQEARLRCSPMKGHSHVYWYRQLPEEGLKFMVYLQKENIIDESGMPKERFSAEFPKEGPSILRIQQVVRGDSAAYFCASSPLYRDVEKLFFGSGTQLSVL.

The CDR3 here is CASSLGLAGTDTQYF. CDR3 coding DNA: TGTGCCAGCAGCTTAGGACTAGCGGGAACAGATACGCAGTATTTT. The chain has TRBV7-9 and TRBJ2-3, with TRBD2 matching 11 bases. The CDR3 is 15 amino acids. From germline, CDR1 is SEHNR and CDR2 FQNEAQ (reference sequence). The V gene end was trimmed by 1 base and the J gene end by 3 bases; junction bases not matched to a gene: 0.

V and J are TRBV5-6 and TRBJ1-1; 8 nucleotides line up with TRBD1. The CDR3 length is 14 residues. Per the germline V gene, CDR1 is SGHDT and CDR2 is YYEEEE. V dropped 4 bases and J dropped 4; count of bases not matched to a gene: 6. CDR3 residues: CASSRQGLVTEAFF. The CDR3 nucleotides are TGTGCCAGCAGCCGACAGGGGCTGGTCACTGAAGCTTTCTTT.

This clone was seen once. CDR3 DNA: TGTGCCAGCAGTTTGGGCAGCAATCAGCCCCAGCATTTT. Amino acid sequence: CASSLGSNQPQHF. The V gene is TRBV12-3 or TRBV12-4, the J gene TRBJ1-5; D call uncertain. The CDR3 extends over 13 amino acids. Trimming took off 3 bases at V and 1 base at J, with 4 bases between the two ends.

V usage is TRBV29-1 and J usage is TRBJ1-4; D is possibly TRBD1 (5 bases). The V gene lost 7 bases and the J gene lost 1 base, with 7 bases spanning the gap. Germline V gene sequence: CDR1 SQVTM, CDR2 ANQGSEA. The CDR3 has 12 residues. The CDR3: CSAGLTNEKLFF. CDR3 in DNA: TGCAGCGCGGGACTAACTAATGAAAAACTGTTTTTT.

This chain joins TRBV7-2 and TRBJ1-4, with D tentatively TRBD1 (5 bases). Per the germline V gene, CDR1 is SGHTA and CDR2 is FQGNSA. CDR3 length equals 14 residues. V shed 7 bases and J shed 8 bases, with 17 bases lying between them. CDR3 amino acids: CASTAQGGVEKLFF. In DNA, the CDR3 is TGTGCCAGCACCGCCCAGGGAGGGGTAGAAAAACTGTTTTTT. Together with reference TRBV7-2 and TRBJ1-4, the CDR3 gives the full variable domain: GAGVSQSPSNKVTEKGKDVELRCDPISGHTALYWYRQSLGQGLEFLIYFQGNSAPDKSGLPSDRFSAERTGGSVSTLTIQRTQQEDSAVYLCASTAQGGVEKLFFGSGTQLSVL.

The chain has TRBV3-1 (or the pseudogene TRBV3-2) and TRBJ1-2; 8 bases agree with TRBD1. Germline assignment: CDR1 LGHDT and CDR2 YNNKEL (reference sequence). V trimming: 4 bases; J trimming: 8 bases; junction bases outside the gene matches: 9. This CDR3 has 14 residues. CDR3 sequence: CASSPQGVSIGYTF. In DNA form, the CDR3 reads TGTGCCAGCAGCCCACAGGGGGTATCTATCGGCTACACCTTC.

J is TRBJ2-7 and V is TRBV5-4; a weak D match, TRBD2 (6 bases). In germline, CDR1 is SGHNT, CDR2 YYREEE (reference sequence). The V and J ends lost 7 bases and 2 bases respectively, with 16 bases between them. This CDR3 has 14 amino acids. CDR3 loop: CASSLTGDAYEQYF. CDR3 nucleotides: TGTGCCAGCTCATTAACGGGGGACGCCTACGAGCAGTACTTC.

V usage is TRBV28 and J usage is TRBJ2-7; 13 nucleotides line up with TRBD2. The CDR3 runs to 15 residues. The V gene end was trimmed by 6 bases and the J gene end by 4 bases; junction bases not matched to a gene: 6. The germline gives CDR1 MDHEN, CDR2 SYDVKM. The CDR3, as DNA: TGTGCCAGCAGGGTGACTAGCGGGAGGATGTACGAGCAGTACTTC. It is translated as CASRVTSGRMYEQYF.

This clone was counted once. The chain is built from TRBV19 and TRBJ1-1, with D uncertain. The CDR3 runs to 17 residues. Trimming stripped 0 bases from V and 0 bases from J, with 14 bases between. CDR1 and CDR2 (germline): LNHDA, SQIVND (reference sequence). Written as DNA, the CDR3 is TGTGCCAGTAGTATAGATGCCTCCGGTATGGTGAACACTGAAGCTTTCTTT. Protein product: CASSIDASGMVNTEAFF.

CDR3 DNA sequence: TGTGCCAGCAGTATACCGGGACAGGGTCTAAGTCAGCCCCAGCATTTT. Translated: CASSIPGQGLSQPQHF. The chain combines TRBV28 with TRBJ1-5, with 9 bases matching TRBD1. Germline CDR1 and CDR2: MDHEN and SYDVKM. Unmatched junction bases numbered 11, after V lost 5 bases and J lost 6 bases. The CDR3 has 16 residues.

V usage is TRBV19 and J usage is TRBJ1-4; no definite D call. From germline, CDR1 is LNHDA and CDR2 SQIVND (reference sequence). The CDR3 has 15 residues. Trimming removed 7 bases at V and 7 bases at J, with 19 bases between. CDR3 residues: CASTPSGRAGEKLFF. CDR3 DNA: TGTGCCAGTACTCCTTCGGGGAGGGCGGGTGAAAAACTGTTTTTT.

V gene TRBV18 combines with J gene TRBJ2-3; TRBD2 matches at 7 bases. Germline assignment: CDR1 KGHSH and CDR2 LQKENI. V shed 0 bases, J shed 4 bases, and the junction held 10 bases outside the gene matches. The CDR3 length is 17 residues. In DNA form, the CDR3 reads TGTGCCAGCTCACCACCGGGGGGGTATCCTGCCCCAGATACGCAGTATTTT. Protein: CASSPPGGYPAPDTQYF.

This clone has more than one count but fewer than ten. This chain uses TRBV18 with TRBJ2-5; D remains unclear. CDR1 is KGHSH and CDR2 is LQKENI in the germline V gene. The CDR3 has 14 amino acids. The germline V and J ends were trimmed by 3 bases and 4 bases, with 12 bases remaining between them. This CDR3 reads CASSPPSYRETQYF. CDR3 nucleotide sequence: TGTGCCAGCTCACCTCCAAGTTATAGAGAGACCCAGTACTTC.

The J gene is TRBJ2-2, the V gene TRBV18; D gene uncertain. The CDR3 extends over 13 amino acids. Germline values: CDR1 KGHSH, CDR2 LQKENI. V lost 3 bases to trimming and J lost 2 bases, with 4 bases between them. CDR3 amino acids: CASSPSNTGELFF. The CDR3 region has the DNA TGTGCCAGCTCACCGTCTAACACCGGGGAGCTGTTTTTT.

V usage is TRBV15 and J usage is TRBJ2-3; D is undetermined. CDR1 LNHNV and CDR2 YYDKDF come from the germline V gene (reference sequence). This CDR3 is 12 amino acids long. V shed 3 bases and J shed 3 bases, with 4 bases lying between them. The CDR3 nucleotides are TGTGCCACCAGCAGGGAGACAGATACGCAGTATTTT. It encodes CATSRETDTQYF.

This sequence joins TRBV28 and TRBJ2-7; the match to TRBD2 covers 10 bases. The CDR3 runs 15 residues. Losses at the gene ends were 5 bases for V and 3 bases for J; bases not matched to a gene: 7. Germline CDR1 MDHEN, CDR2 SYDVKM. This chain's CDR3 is CASSARTSGRYEQYF. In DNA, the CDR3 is TGTGCCAGCAGTGCTCGGACTAGCGGTCGCTACGAGCAGTACTTC. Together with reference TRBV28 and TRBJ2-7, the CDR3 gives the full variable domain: DVKVTQSSRYLVKRTGEKVFLECVQDMDHENMFWYRQDPGLGLRLIYFSYDVKMKEKGDIPEGYSVSREKKERFSLILESASTNQTSMYLCASSARTSGRYEQYFGPGTRLTVT.

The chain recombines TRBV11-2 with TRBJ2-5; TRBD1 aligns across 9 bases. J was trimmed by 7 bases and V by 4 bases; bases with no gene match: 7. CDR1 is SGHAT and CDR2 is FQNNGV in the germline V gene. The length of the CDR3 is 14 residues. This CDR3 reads CASSWGQGEGTQYF. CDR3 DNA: TGTGCCAGCAGCTGGGGACAGGGCGAGGGGACCCAGTACTTC.

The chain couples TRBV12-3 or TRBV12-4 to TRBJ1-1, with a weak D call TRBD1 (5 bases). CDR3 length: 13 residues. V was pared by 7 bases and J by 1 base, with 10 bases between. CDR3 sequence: CASTWGGNTEAFF. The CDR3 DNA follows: TGTGCCAGCACCTGGGGGGGGAACACTGAAGCTTTCTTT.